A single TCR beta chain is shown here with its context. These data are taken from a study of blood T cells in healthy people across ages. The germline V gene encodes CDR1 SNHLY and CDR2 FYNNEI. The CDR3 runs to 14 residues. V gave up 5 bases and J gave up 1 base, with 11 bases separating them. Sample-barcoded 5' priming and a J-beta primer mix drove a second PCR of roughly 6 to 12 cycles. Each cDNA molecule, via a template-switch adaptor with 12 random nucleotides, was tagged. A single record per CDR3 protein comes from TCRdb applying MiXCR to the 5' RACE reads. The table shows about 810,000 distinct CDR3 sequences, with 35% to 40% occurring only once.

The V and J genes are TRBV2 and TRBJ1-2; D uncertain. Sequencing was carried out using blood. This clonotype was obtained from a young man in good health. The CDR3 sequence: CASSLKASNYGYTF. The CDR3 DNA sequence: TGTGCCAGCAGTCTGAAAGCCAGTAACTATGGCTACACCTTC.